The text below deals with one T cell receptor beta chain. The record originates from a study of blood T cell repertoires in COVID-19. As for the study in general: Nucleic acid was either cDNA or gDNA, and it came from T cells, B-cell-depleted T cells, or PBMCs.

Trimming removed 5 bases at V and 4 bases at J, with 6 bases between. Germline V gene data show CDR1 as MDHEN and CDR2 as SYDVKM. The CDR3 spans 11 residues. Produced via immunoSEQ multiplex PCR; TCRdb's table is partial and in-frame only. The sample lists a few hundred thousand clones; approximately 84% were seen once. Individuals drawn from around 24 US areas were about 18 to 89 years old. Donors in Cohort 3 who had recovered were those with two negative PCRs, healthcare professional clearance, or resolution of their symptoms. The chain employs TRBV28 and TRBJ2-7; D not resolved. The sequence was obtained from a woman aged 18-29 years who had recovered from COVID-19. Source material: PBMCs or T cells enriched from blood (not recorded which). The CDR3 coding sequence is TGTGCCAGCAGTCAGAATTACGAGCAGTACTTC. Encoded protein: CASSQNYEQYF. Using reference TRBV28 and TRBJ2-7 for the parts outside the CDR3, the full variable domain is DVKVTQSSRYLVKRTGEKVFLECVQDMDHENMFWYRQDPGLGLRLIYFSYDVKMKEKGDIPEGYSVSREKKERFSLILESASTNQTSMYLCASSQNYEQYFGPGTRLTVT.